This T cell receptor beta chain was captured by sequencing in a study of identical twins. From the 5' RACE reads, TCRdb called clonotypes with MiXCR, one entry per CDR3 protein. The profile shows roughly 230,000 distinct CDR3 sequences, around 8.3% of them singletons. Findings and caveats of the study: Whereas memory repertoires showed no such difference, abundant cord blood beta clonotypes carried fewer insertions.

The length of the CDR3 is 14 residues. Trimming stripped 0 bases from V and 3 bases from J, with 9 bases between. Germline CDR1 and CDR2: SGHDT and YYEEEE. With no exceptions, donors were healthy Caucasians. The table lists this clonotype with many counts. Its antigen is unknown. Separately, the same data were catalogued under a study of yellow fever vaccine responses in identical twins. As reported in that work: Vaccine T cell responses of twins reportedly seemed partly convergent and partly personalized.

Sequenced sample: CD8+ T cells sorted from blood. The source is a woman between 18 and 30 years old in good health. The chain combines TRBV5-6 with TRBJ2-5; D is uncertain. The CDR3, as DNA: TGTGCCAGCAGCTTGGTAGGCTTAAAAGAGACCCAGTACTTC. Protein: CASSLVGLKETQYF.